This entry lists 32 T cell receptor beta chains sequenced from one sample in a study of glioma-infiltrating T cells. Using RNA template, CDR3s of TCR alpha and beta were amplified with iRepertoire arm-PCR. From the multiplex PCR reads, TCRdb called clonotypes with MiXCR, one entry per CDR3 protein. The repertoire holds about 180,000 distinct CDR3 sequences, with 43% as singletons. The sample consisted of glioma tissue, nonneoplastic brain tissue, or PBMCs (not recorded which). The receptors shown here come from a human donor with low-grade glioma or glioblastoma, undergoing nonglioma brain surgery, or in good health (not recorded which).

The chain links TRBV2 to TRBJ1-2; D is unresolved. The CDR3 covers 14 residues. Trimming pared 1 base from V and 3 bases from J, leaving 9 bases between. CDR1 and CDR2 from the germline V gene are SNHLY and FYNNEI. This CDR3 is CASSEGLGDYGYTF. The CDR3 bases are TGTGCCAGCAGTGAAGGGTTAGGAGACTATGGCTACACCTTC. The full variable domain, its missing parts supplied by reference TRBV2 and TRBJ1-2, is EPEVTQTPSHQVTQMGQEVILRCVPISNHLYFYWYRQILGQKVEFLVSFYNNEISEKSEIFDDQFSVERPDGSNFTLKIRSTKLEDSAMYFCASSEGLGDYGYTFGSGTRLTVV.

With regard to this clonotype: One base away lies a much larger clone, so this may be a sequencing read error. The CDR3 bases are TGTGCCAGCAGCCCTTGGACAGCTTACGAGCAGTACTTC. It is translated as CASSPWTAYEQYF. The V and J genes are TRBV7-2 and TRBJ2-7, with D maybe TRBD1 (6 bases). The CDR3 has 13 amino acids. With 5 bases removed from V and 4 bases from J, the gap between germline ends came to 12 bases. Germline-derived CDR1 and CDR2 are SGHTA and FQGNSA.

There are many counts of this clonotype. The J gene is TRBJ1-1, the V gene TRBV6-1; D uncertain. Trimming removed 5 bases from V and 0 bases from J, with 10 bases in between. CDR1 and CDR2 (germline): MNHNS, SASEGT. The length of the CDR3 is 14 residues. Here the CDR3 reads CASSRPLLNTEAFF. The CDR3 DNA reads as TGTGCCAGCAGTAGACCTCTTTTGAACACTGAAGCTTTCTTT.

This sequence joins TRBV4-2 and TRBJ2-1; possible D gene TRBD1, 5 bases. V was clipped by 0 bases and J by 6 bases, with 18 bases between them. In germline, CDR1 is LGHNA, CDR2 YNFKEQ. This CDR3 is built from 17 residues. The CDR3 protein is CASSQEDTQRFLNEQFF. The CDR3 bases are TGTGCCAGCAGCCAAGAGGACACCCAGAGGTTTCTCAATGAGCAGTTCTTC.

The J gene is TRBJ2-7, the V gene TRBV20-1, with TRBD2 matching over 9 bases. This CDR3 region has 14 residues. The J segment lost 3 bases and the V segment lost 5 bases, leaving 8 bases of the junction unmatched. From germline, CDR1 is DFQATT and CDR2 SNEGSKA (reference sequence). CDR3 bases: TGCAGTGCTCAGGTCTCTAGCGGGAACTACGAGCAGTACTTC. This translates into CSAQVSSGNYEQYF.

This clonotype has a handful of counts. It may be a read error: a sequence one base away is much more abundant. The chain has TRBV28 and TRBJ2-7; D uncertain. CDR1 MDHEN and CDR2 SYDVKM come from the germline V gene. The CDR3 spans 13 residues. The DNA for the CDR3 is TGTGCCAGCACCGCCACCCTAAAGGACGAGAAGTACTTC. Amino acid sequence: CASTATLKDEKYF. Combining the CDR3 with reference TRBV28 and TRBJ2-7 gives the whole variable domain DVKVTQSSRYLVKRTGEKVFLECVQDMDHENMFWYRQDPGLGLRLIYFSYDVKMKEKGDIPEGYSVSREKKERFSLILESASTNQTSMYLCASTATLKDEKYFGPGTRLTVT.

As for this clonotype: This sequence may be a read error, since a much larger clone differs from it by one base. The conserved closing phenylalanine or tryptophan is absent in this CDR3, likely reflecting a read error. The V and J genes are TRBV6-5 and TRBJ2-5; 9 positions match TRBD1. Germline CDR1 is MNHEY and CDR2 is SVGAGI. V trimming: 6 bases; J trimming: 4 bases; junction bases outside the gene matches: 6. CDR3 length: 14 amino acids. CDR3 amino acids: CASRTGGLRETQYL. DNA for the CDR3: TGTGCCAGCAGGACAGGGGGTCTAAGAGAGACCCAGTACCTC.

This clonotype showed up many times. The genes are TRBV3-1 and TRBJ2-3; no reliable D call. Per germline, CDR1 LGHDT and CDR2 YNNKEL (reference sequence). There are 16 residues in the CDR3. V dropped 0 bases and J dropped 4 bases, with 14 bases sitting between them. CDR3 DNA sequence: TGTGCCAGCAGCCAAGACCGAAATGTGCTGGCAGATACGCAGTATTTT. Translation: CASSQDRNVLADTQYF.

There are many counts of this clonotype. This chain uses TRBV20-1 with TRBJ2-3; D is unclear. The CDR3 is 12 residues long. V was trimmed by 6 bases and J by 0 bases, leaving 7 bases between them. The germline CDR1 and CDR2 sequences are DFQATT and SNEGSKA (reference sequence). The DNA of the CDR3 is TGCAGTGCCACCGACAGCACAGATACGCAGTATTTT. Its translation is CSATDSTDTQYF.

Only a few counts were recorded for this clonotype. The rearrangement joins TRBV4-1 to TRBJ2-7, with D perhaps TRBD2 (6 bases). CDR3 length: 16 amino acids. Germline assignment: CDR1 MGHRA and CDR2 YSYEKL. V shed 3 bases and J shed 4 bases, with 19 bases lying between them. The CDR3 bases are TGCGCCAGCAGCCAGGCTACGCTTGCGGGAATATACGAGCAGTACTTC. Translating gives CASSQATLAGIYEQYF.

This clonotype has just a few counts. Possible read error: a much larger clone is one base away. J is TRBJ2-1 and V is TRBV20-1, with a tentative D call TRBD2 (6 bases). From germline, CDR1 is DFQATT and CDR2 SNEGSKA (reference sequence). The CDR3 sequence is 14 residues long. This chain's CDR3 is CSLAGTSSYNEEFF. The CDR3 region has the DNA TGCAGTCTGGCCGGGACTTCTTCCTACAATGAGGAGTTCTTC.

The rearrangement joins TRBV27 to TRBJ2-5, with 11 positions matching TRBD2. The trim removed 0 bases at V and 9 bases at J, leaving 15 bases unmatched. Per germline, CDR1 MNHEY and CDR2 SMNVEV (reference sequence). The CDR3 is made up of 18 amino acids. CDR3 DNA: TGTGCCAGCAGTTTATCAAGTGGAGGACTAGCGGGCCCCCGGTCCCAGTACTTC. Its translation is CASSLSSGGLAGPRSQYF.

As concerns this clonotype: With a much larger clone just one base away, this may be a read error. V and J are TRBV5-1 and TRBJ1-5, with D possibly matching TRBD1 (6 bases). The CDR3 covers 13 residues. V was pared by 1 base and J by 10 bases, with 12 bases between. Germline V gene data show CDR1 as SGHRS and CDR2 as YFSETQ. CDR3 residues: CASSLQGGHPQHF. DNA of the CDR3: TGCGCCAGCAGCTTGCAAGGGGGTCATCCCCAGCATTTT.

This clonotype was counted a single time. The chain combines TRBV5-4 with TRBJ1-2; 7 nucleotides line up with TRBD1. There are 13 residues in the CDR3. The V gene end was trimmed by 2 bases and the J gene end by 10 bases; junction bases not matched to a gene: 8. The germline gives CDR1 SGHNT, CDR2 YYREEE (reference sequence). The CDR3 spells CASSLQGPGDYTF. CDR3 bases: TGTGCCAGCAGCTTACAGGGGCCGGGCGACTACACCTTC.

Concerning this clonotype: A much larger clone differs by one base, so this may be a read error. The chain is built from TRBV28 and TRBJ2-1, with a possible D match to TRBD1 (5 bases). Germline CDR1 is MDHEN and CDR2 is SYDVKM. CDR3 size: 17 residues. The CDR3, as DNA: TGTGCCAGCAGTACAAACGCTAGGGGTAGCTCCTACAATGATCAGTTCTTC. Translation gives CASSTNARGSSYNDQFF.

In the case of this clonotype: A read error may explain this, as a much larger clone is one base away. The chain recombines TRBV18 with TRBJ1-1, with D possibly matching TRBD1 (6 bases). The CDR3 consists of 13 residues. Germline assignment: CDR1 KGHSH and CDR2 LQKENI. The germline V and J ends were trimmed by 5 bases and 4 bases, with 11 bases remaining between them. CDR3 sequence reads: CASSFGQSTEAFF. CDR3 bases: TGTGCCAGCTCATTCGGACAGAGCACTGAAGCTTTCTTT.

Turning to this clonotype: Since a much larger clone is just one base distant, this may be a read error. The CDR3 region is CASSPIRRTSYVYTF. The CDR3 bases are TGTGCCAGCAGCCCGATTAGGCGCACTTCTTATGTCTACACCTTC. The chain links TRBV11-2 to TRBJ1-2, with D unclear. This CDR3 has 15 amino acids. The germline V gene has CDR1 SGHAT and CDR2 FQNNGV. Together with reference TRBV11-2 and TRBJ1-2, the CDR3 gives the full variable domain: EAGVAQSPRYKIIEKRQSVAFWCNPISGHATLYWYQQILGQGPKLLIQFQNNGVVDDSQLPKDRFSAERLKGVDSTLKIQPAKLEDSAVYLCASSPIRRTSYVYTFGSGTRLTVV.

This clonotype was seen once. V is TRBV6-2 or TRBV6-3 and J is TRBJ2-2; TRBD2 aligns across 9 bases. This CDR3 spans 17 amino acids. V trimming: 9 bases; J trimming: 1 base; junction bases outside the gene matches: 12. CDR1 MNHEY and CDR2 SVGEGT come from the germline V gene. The DNA of the CDR3 is TGTGCCAGACTACTCGGCGGACTAGCGCGGAACACCGGGGAGCTGTTTTTT. Its translation: CARLLGGLARNTGELFF.

This clonotype was observed at least ten times. This rearrangement joins TRBV28 to TRBJ1-1; 7 bases are shared with TRBD1. CDR3 size: 16 residues. Germline CDR1 MDHEN, CDR2 SYDVKM. V gave up 3 bases and J gave up 4 bases; unmatched junction bases: 11. The CDR3 sequence: CASSFVGRGRATEAFF. The CDR3 DNA reads as TGTGCCAGCAGTTTTGTTGGCAGGGGGAGGGCCACTGAAGCTTTCTTT.

The DNA for the CDR3 is TGTGCCAGCAGCCAACCCCACAGGGGGAGCCATGGCTACACCTTC. It encodes CASSQPHRGSHGYTF. This chain links TRBV6-2 or TRBV6-3 with TRBJ1-2, with 8 nucleotides matching TRBD1. Germline CDR1 is MNHEY and CDR2 is SVGEGT. The CDR3 totals 15 residues. The junction had 12 bases not matched to a gene; V was cut back by 6 bases and J by 6 bases.

This clonotype came up many times. The rearrangement joins TRBV5-1 to TRBJ2-1, with unresolved D. The V gene lost 0 bases and the J gene lost 6 bases, with 13 bases spanning the gap. The CDR3 contains 15 residues. Germline-derived CDR1 and CDR2 are SGHRS and YFSETQ. The CDR3 nucleotides are TGCGCCAGCAGCTTGGTCGCGTCCCAAAGCAATGAGCAGTTCTTC. It encodes CASSLVASQSNEQFF.

The V and J genes are TRBV20-1 and TRBJ2-1; D is ambiguous. The germline gives CDR1 DFQATT, CDR2 SNEGSKA (reference sequence). V lost 0 bases to trimming and J lost 8 bases, with 20 bases between them. The CDR3 length is 16 residues. For the CDR3, the DNA is TGCAGTGCTAGAGATCTGCGAGGACCTAGTTACGATGAGCAGTTCTTC. Its protein product is CSARDLRGPSYDEQFF.

The chain combines TRBV7-9 with TRBJ1-5; no definite D call. V lost 1 base and J 8 bases, leaving 6 bases between the germline ends. Germline loops: CDR1 SEHNR, CDR2 FQNEAQ (reference sequence). The length of the CDR3 is 12 residues. CDR3 bases: TGTGCCAGCAGCTTAGGATCTGAGCCCCAGCATTTT. Protein sequence: CASSLGSEPQHF.

With respect to this clonotype: At one boundary the junction diverges from the germline segment, which might be a read error. The rearrangement joins TRBV19 to TRBJ1-5; D is unclear. Germline CDR1 LNHDA, CDR2 SQIVND (reference sequence). This CDR3 is 13 amino acids long. The CDR3 is CASSIAGNQPKHF. The CDR3 bases are TGTGCCAGTAGTATAGCAGGCAATCAGCCCAAGCATTTT.

This chain connects TRBV20-1 to TRBJ2-7; 10 nucleotides agree with TRBD2. Germline loops: CDR1 DFQATT, CDR2 SNEGSKA (reference sequence). The V gene end was trimmed by 0 bases and the J gene end by 7 bases; junction bases not matched to a gene: 3. This CDR3 contains 13 residues. The CDR3 DNA follows: TGCAGTGCTAGAGATGCACTAGCGGGAGAGCAGTACTTC. Translated, it gives CSARDALAGEQYF.

With respect to this clonotype: This likely comes from a read error, as the CDR3 has no conserved phenylalanine or tryptophan at its end. J is TRBJ2-5 and V is TRBV28; TRBD1 matches at 7 bases. Germline-derived CDR1 and CDR2 are MDHEN and SYDVKM. The CDR3 length is 15 residues. The ends lost 6 bases at V and 4 bases at J; junction bases unmatched: 11. DNA of the CDR3: TGTGCCAGCAGCCCCGGGACAGCGTACCGAGAGACCCAGTACTCC. Translated: CASSPGTAYRETQYS.

This clonotype was found a few times. V is TRBV10-3 and J is TRBJ2-3; 12 bases fit TRBD2. Germline loops: CDR1 ENHRY, CDR2 SYGVKD. The CDR3 has 16 amino acids. V shed 6 bases, J shed 5 bases, and the junction held 9 bases outside the gene matches. The CDR3 DNA reads as TGTGCCATCAGCCTCGCGACTAGCGGGAGTGGAGATACGCAGTATTTT. Translation: CAISLATSGSGDTQYF.

This clonotype was seen just once. Sequence at one end of the junction differs from germline and may be a read error. The chain joins TRBV20-1 to TRBJ1-4; no definite D call. The CDR3 contains 14 residues. The germline CDR1 and CDR2 sequences are DFQATT and SNEGSKA (reference sequence). As DNA, the CDR3 is TGCAGTGCTAGATTACCAACAACTAATAAAAAACTGTTTTTT. Protein: CSARLPTTNKKLFF.

At least ten counts were recorded for this clonotype. This sequence joins TRBV24-1 and TRBJ2-3, with D tentatively TRBD2 (6 bases). V was shortened by 5 bases and J by 4 bases, with 12 bases between the two germline ends. The CDR3 sequence is 14 residues long. Looked up from germline, CDR1 is KGHDR and CDR2 is SFDVKD. The CDR3 is CATSVGGVADTQYF. The CDR3 DNA reads TGTGCCACCAGTGTCGGGGGAGTCGCAGATACGCAGTATTTT.

This clonotype has only a few counts. The chain employs TRBV3-1 and TRBJ2-6; D remains unclear. The V and J ends lost 1 base and 0 bases respectively, with 7 bases between them. Germline assignment: CDR1 LGHDT and CDR2 YNNKEL (reference sequence). This CDR3 contains 16 residues. In DNA, the CDR3 is TGTGCCAGCAGCCAAGGAAGTTTCTCTGGGGCCAACGTCCTGACTTTC. This codes for CASSQGSFSGANVLTF.

This clonotype occurred a few times. The chain couples TRBV2 to TRBJ2-3; no definite D call. The CDR3 has 14 amino acids. V was pared by 5 bases and J by 2 bases, with 11 bases between. Looked up from germline, CDR1 is SNHLY and CDR2 is FYNNEI. The chain's CDR3 is CASSRLVNTDTQYF. The CDR3 DNA reads as TGTGCCAGCAGTCGACTGGTGAACACAGATACGCAGTATTTT.

A remark on this clonotype: At one of its ends the junction is not consistent with the germline gene, which may arise from a read error. This chain connects TRBV6-6 to TRBJ2-3; 7 nucleotides line up with TRBD1. There are 15 residues in the CDR3. From germline, CDR1 is MNHNY and CDR2 SVGAGI (reference sequence). The CDR3 region has the DNA TGTGCCATCAGTTACGGGACAGTCAGCACAGATACTCAGTATTTT. This encodes CAISYGTVSTDTQYF.